The entry below describes one T cell receptor beta chain. The antigen remains unidentified. This sample stems from a study of identical twins. The CDR3 runs 16 residues. J lost 2 bases, V lost 0 bases, and 8 bases had no gene match. The germline CDR1 and CDR2 sequences are SQVTM and ANQGSEA. Study-level points and caveats: Out-of-frame alpha sequences common to twins were enriched for low generation probability. In cord blood, abundant beta clonotypes had fewer insertions; memory showed no trend.

Template switching, a step in the protocol, added a universal primer site, and cDNA carried unique molecular identifiers. TCRdb re-called the 5' RACE reads through MiXCR, storing one row per CDR3 protein. The data show about 920,000 distinct CDR3 sequences, about 12% seen once. This sample was also put to use in a study of yellow fever vaccine responses in identical twins. From that report: Reportedly, the T cell response mounted by twins to vaccine seemed partly convergent, partly personalized.

The V gene is TRBV29-1, the J gene TRBJ2-7, with 9 bases lining up with TRBD2. Sequences were obtained from PBMCs. This TCR came from a woman between 18 and 29 years old in good health. As DNA, the CDR3 is TGCAGCGTTGAAGATTGGAAGGCGGGAGGGACCTACGAGCAGTACTTC. Encoded protein: CSVEDWKAGGTYEQYF.